This T cell receptor (beta chain) was documented in a study of graft-versus-host responses after intestinal transplantation. Sequencing used immunoSEQ multiplex PCR; TCRdb keeps in-frame clones, though not all of them. The sample holds 40,000 to 55,000 clones, over 75% seen once. The sample was PBMCs, taken 524 days after transplant. The TCR sequence derives from a human patient who received an intestinal transplant, so some T cells may come from the graft donor.

CDR3 bases: TGTGCCACCGGGGGGACATCCTATGGCTACACCTTC. Translating it yields CATGGTSYGYTF. The V and J genes are TRBV6-1 and TRBJ1-2, with D possibly being TRBD1 (6 bases). V was cut by 10 bases and J by 4 bases, with 13 bases left in between. The CDR3 has 12 amino acids. Germline V gene data show CDR1 as MNHNS and CDR2 as SASEGT.